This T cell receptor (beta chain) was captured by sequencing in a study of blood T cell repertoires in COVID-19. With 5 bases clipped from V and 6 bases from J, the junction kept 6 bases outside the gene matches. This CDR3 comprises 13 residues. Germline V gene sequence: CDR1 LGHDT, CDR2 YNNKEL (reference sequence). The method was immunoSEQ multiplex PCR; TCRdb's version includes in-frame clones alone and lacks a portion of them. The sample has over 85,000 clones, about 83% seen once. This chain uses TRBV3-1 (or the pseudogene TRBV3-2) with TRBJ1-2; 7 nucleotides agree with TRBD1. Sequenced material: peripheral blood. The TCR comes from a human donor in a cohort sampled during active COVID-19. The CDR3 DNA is TGTGCCAGCAGCGCCAGACAGGGAGATGGCTACACCTTC. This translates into CASSARQGDGYTF.